Listed here is a single T cell receptor beta chain. These data are taken from a study of cytotoxic CD8 clonotypes in ibrutinib-treated CLL. The CDR3 length is 16 residues. The germline V gene encodes CDR1 SGHKS and CDR2 YYEKEE (reference sequence). V shed 4 bases, J shed 0 bases, and the junction held 3 bases outside the gene matches. The intended depth for sequencing was 1 in 200,000 to 1 in 1 million T cells. Generated by immunoSEQ multiplex PCR, the TCRdb table keeps only in-frame clones and is missing some. The table shows about 68,000 clones, with 75% to 95% occurring only once. The receptor was isolated from a human donor with chronic lymphocytic leukemia. Sequenced here: PBMCs, sampled after 12 months of ibrutinib treatment. V gene TRBV5-5 combines with J gene TRBJ2-2; 10 bases match TRBD1. The CDR3: CASSPDRGPNTGELFF. CDR3 nucleotides: TGTGCCAGCAGCCCCGACAGGGGGCCGAACACCGGGGAGCTGTTTTTT.